This TCR beta chain was captured by sequencing in a study of cytomegalovirus exposure and HLA in healthy donors. It was with 60 Vbeta and 13 Jbeta primers that the PCR ran. Profiled with immunoSEQ multiplex PCR; TCRdb holds only in-frame clones, not every one. The repertoire holds approximately 190,000 clones, with more than 75% as singletons. The CDR3 consists of 13 residues. Trimming stripped 4 bases from V and 2 bases from J, with 7 bases between. Germline-derived CDR1 and CDR2 are SNHLY and FYNNEI. Sequencing was carried out using PBMCs. The origin of this receptor is a woman aged 45-65 years in good health and CMV-seropositive. The chain has TRBV2 and TRBJ2-3, with D maybe TRBD1 (5 bases). The CDR3 loop is CASSGQLTDTQYF. In DNA form, the CDR3 reads TGTGCCAGCAGTGGACAGCTCACAGATACGCAGTATTTT.